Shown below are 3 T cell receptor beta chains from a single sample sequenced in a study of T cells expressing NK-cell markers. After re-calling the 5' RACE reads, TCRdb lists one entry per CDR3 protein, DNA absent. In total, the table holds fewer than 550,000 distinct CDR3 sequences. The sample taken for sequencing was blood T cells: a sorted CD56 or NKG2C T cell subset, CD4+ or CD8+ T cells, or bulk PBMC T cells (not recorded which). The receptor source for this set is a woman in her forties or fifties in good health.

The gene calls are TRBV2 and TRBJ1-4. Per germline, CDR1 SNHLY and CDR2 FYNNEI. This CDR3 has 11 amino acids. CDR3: CASSDVEKLFF.

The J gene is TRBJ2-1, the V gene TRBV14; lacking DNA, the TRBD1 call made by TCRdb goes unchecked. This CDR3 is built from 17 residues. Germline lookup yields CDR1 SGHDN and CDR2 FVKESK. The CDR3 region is CASSHPGLASSYNEQFF.

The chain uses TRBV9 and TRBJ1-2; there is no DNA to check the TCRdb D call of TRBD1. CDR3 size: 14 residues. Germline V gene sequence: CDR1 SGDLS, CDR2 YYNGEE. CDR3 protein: CASSAYQGVRGYTF.